This passage covers 18 T cell receptor beta chains from one sample sequenced in a study of blood T cell repertoires in COVID-19. Only in-frame clones appear in the TCRdb table, and some are missing; sequencing was by immunoSEQ multiplex PCR. The sample lists about 200,000 clones; roughly 77% were seen once. The sequenced sample was PBMCs or T cells enriched from blood (not recorded which). The source of these receptors is a woman aged 45 to 65 with acute COVID-19.

The V and J genes are TRBV24-1 and TRBJ2-3; TRBD2 matches 13 bases. The germline V gene has CDR1 KGHDR and CDR2 SFDVKD. CDR3 size: 17 residues. The junction had 6 bases not matched to a gene; V was cut back by 2 bases and J by 5 bases. CDR3: CATSDSGLAGSGDTQYF. The CDR3 DNA follows: TGTGCCACCAGTGATTCGGGACTAGCGGGGTCGGGAGATACGCAGTATTTT.

The gene calls are TRBV10-3 and TRBJ2-3; TRBD2 matches 10 bases. CDR1 ENHRY and CDR2 SYGVKD come from the germline V gene. CDR3 length: 14 residues. The V gene end was trimmed by 8 bases and the J gene end by 0 bases; junction bases not matched to a gene: 2. The CDR3: CAIGLAVSTDTQYF. The CDR3 DNA reads TGTGCCATCGGACTAGCGGTGAGCACAGATACGCAGTATTTT.

The chain's CDR3 is CASKPGVVSNYGYTF. The CDR3 nucleotides read TGTGCCAGTAAGCCAGGGGTAGTCTCAAACTATGGCTACACCTTC. The chain is built from TRBV19 and TRBJ1-2; tentatively, D is TRBD1 (6 bases). Germline V gene data show CDR1 as LNHDA and CDR2 as SQIVND (reference sequence). The CDR3 runs 15 residues. The ends were cut back, 7 bases at V and 2 bases at J, with 17 bases in the middle.

The J gene is TRBJ1-3, the V gene TRBV10-2; perhaps TRBD1 as D (5 bases). This CDR3 has 12 amino acids. V dropped 10 bases and J dropped 4 bases, with 11 bases sitting between them. The germline CDR1 and CDR2 sequences are WSHSY and SAAADI. CDR3 coding DNA: TGCGCCACCTCGGGGGGAGGAAACACCATATATTTT. This gives the protein CATSGGGNTIYF.

This clone came up a few times. V gene TRBV7-2 combines with J gene TRBJ2-5; 8 bases agree with TRBD1. The ends lost 4 bases at V and 5 bases at J; junction bases unmatched: 9. The CDR3 consists of 15 residues. Germline CDR1 reads SGHTA; CDR2 reads FQGNSA. CDR3 DNA: TGTGCCAGCAGCTCTACCCGACAGGGGAGGGAGACCCAGTACTTC. This encodes CASSSTRQGRETQYF.

The rearrangement joins TRBV12-3 or TRBV12-4 to TRBJ2-3, with D perhaps matching TRBD1 (5 bases). The V gene lost 3 bases and the J gene lost 4 bases, with 8 bases spanning the gap. The CDR3 covers 13 residues. Here the CDR3 reads CASSFSGSDTQYF. DNA of the CDR3: TGTGCCAGCAGTTTTTCAGGGTCAGATACGCAGTATTTT.

The V and J genes are TRBV9 and TRBJ2-3; D is unresolved. The CDR3 extends over 13 amino acids. V lost 5 bases and J 4 bases, leaving 11 bases between the germline ends. In germline, CDR1 is SGDLS, CDR2 YYNGEE. Here the CDR3 DNA reads TGTGCCAGCAGTCTATTTACCGCAGATACGCAGTATTTT. It codes for CASSLFTADTQYF. The entire variable domain, with the rest obtained from reference TRBV9 and TRBJ2-3, is as follows: DSGVTQTPKHLITATGQRVTLRCSPRSGDLSVYWYQQSLDQGLQFLIQYYNGEERAKGNILERFSAQQFPDLHSELNLSSLELGDSALYFCASSLFTADTQYFGPGTRLTVL.

V usage is TRBV12-3 or TRBV12-4 and J usage is TRBJ1-5, with D perhaps matching TRBD1 (5 bases). V lost 6 bases to trimming and J lost 6 bases, with 12 bases between them. The CDR3 extends over 13 amino acids. Written as DNA, the CDR3 is TGTGCCAGCAGGCGGGGGGGATCTCAGCCCCAGCATTTT. Its protein product is CASRRGGSQPQHF.

J is TRBJ2-1 and V is TRBV11-2; 10 bases align to TRBD2. CDR1 and CDR2 from the germline V gene are SGHAT and FQNNGV. This CDR3 contains 14 residues. Trimming cost V 6 bases and J 7 bases; bases outside gene matches: 6. The CDR3 sequence: CASRKTSGPNEQFF. DNA for the CDR3: TGTGCCAGCAGAAAGACTAGCGGGCCTAATGAGCAGTTCTTC.

This clone was observed a handful of times. The chain recombines TRBV7-2 with TRBJ1-2; the match to TRBD1 covers 10 bases. CDR3 size: 17 residues. V gave up 2 bases and J gave up 1 base; unmatched junction bases: 7. Looked up from germline, CDR1 is SGHTA and CDR2 is FQGNSA. CDR3 amino acids: CASSLKDRGGSNYGYTF. The CDR3 nucleotides read TGTGCCAGCAGCTTAAAGGACAGGGGGGGAAGTAACTATGGCTACACCTTC.

Only one count was recorded for this clone. The V and J genes are TRBV19 and TRBJ2-5; 11 nucleotides agree with TRBD1. CDR3 length: 14 residues. J lost 5 bases, V lost 5 bases, and 4 bases had no gene match. CDR1 and CDR2 from the germline V gene are LNHDA and SQIVND (reference sequence). The CDR3 DNA is TGTGCCAGTAGTTCCGGGACAGGGGGTGAGACCCAGTACTTC. It encodes CASSSGTGGETQYF. Full variable domain (rest looked up from reference TRBV19 and TRBJ2-5): DGGITQSPKYLFRKEGQNVTLSCEQNLNHDAMYWYRQDPGQGLRLIYYSQIVNDFQKGDIAEGYSVSREKKESFPLTVTSAQKNPTAFYLCASSSGTGGETQYFGPGTRLLVL.

The gene calls are TRBV3-1 (or the pseudogene TRBV3-2) and TRBJ1-3, with D perhaps TRBD1 (6 bases). The CDR3 is 17 amino acids. Germline lookup yields CDR1 LGHDT and CDR2 YNNKEL (reference sequence). Trimming pared 1 base from V and 0 bases from J, leaving 13 bases between. The CDR3, as DNA: TGTGCCAGCAGCCAAGGGACAGTATTCTCCTCTGGAAACACCATATATTTT. Its translation: CASSQGTVFSSGNTIYF.

The chain is built from TRBV7-2 and TRBJ1-3; D perhaps matches TRBD1 (6 bases). Germline V lookup: CDR1 SGHTA, CDR2 FQGNSA. Trimming pared 5 bases from V and 0 bases from J, leaving 14 bases between. This CDR3 is 16 amino acids long. CDR3 coding DNA: TGTGCCAGCAGCGGGGGACAATTTTACTCTGGAAACACCATATATTTT. It codes for CASSGGQFYSGNTIYF.

The genes are TRBV6-1 and TRBJ2-7, with TRBD1 matching 10 bases. The CDR3 is 16 residues long. The trim removed 1 base at V and 2 bases at J, leaving 5 bases unmatched. The germline V gene encodes CDR1 MNHNS and CDR2 SASEGT. CDR3 protein: CASSEDSGTGAYEQYV. CDR3 coding DNA: TGTGCCAGCAGTGAAGACTCCGGGACAGGGGCCTACGAGCAGTACGTC.

This clone was seen only once. This chain joins TRBV28 and TRBJ2-7; D call uncertain. The CDR3 runs to 14 residues. V was pared by 3 bases and J by 1 base, with 10 bases between. Germline CDR1 MDHEN, CDR2 SYDVKM. The CDR3 DNA follows: TGTGCCAGCAGTTTTCGGTCCTTTTCCTACGAGCAGTACGTC. This translates into CASSFRSFSYEQYV.

The rearrangement uses TRBV30 and TRBJ1-2; unclear D gene. Germline values: CDR1 GTSNPN, CDR2 SVGIG (reference sequence). Trimming removed 2 bases from V and 1 base from J, with 14 bases in between. This CDR3 has 15 amino acids. The CDR3 protein is CAWSRTPGGNYGYTF. The CDR3 DNA reads TGTGCCTGGAGTCGTACCCCTGGAGGTAACTATGGCTACACCTTC. Variable domain in full (rest from reference TRBV30 and TRBJ1-2): SQTIHQWPATLVQPVGSPLSLECTVEGTSNPNLYWYRQAAGRGLQLLFYSVGIGQISSEVPQNLSASRPQDRQFILSSKKLLLSDSGFYLCAWSRTPGGNYGYTFGSGTRLTVV.

CDR3 amino acids: CASKEGRAHQPQHF. The CDR3 bases are TGTGCCAGTAAGGAGGGGAGGGCCCATCAGCCCCAGCATTTT. The chain recombines TRBV19 with TRBJ1-5; perhaps TRBD1 as D (5 bases). Germline-derived CDR1 and CDR2 are LNHDA and SQIVND (reference sequence). The CDR3 is 14 amino acids. Trimming took 7 bases from V and 5 from J, leaving 15 bases between them.

About this clone itself: Germline is not matched at one junction end, which may reflect a read error. The rearrangement joins TRBV6-5 to TRBJ2-3, with 8 bases identical to TRBD2. Germline lookup yields CDR1 MNHEY and CDR2 SVGAGI. The length of the CDR3 is 13 residues. The CDR3 sequence is CASSYSERGTEDF. The CDR3 nucleotides are TGTGCCAGCAGTTACTCGGAGCGGGGGACCGAGGATTTT.